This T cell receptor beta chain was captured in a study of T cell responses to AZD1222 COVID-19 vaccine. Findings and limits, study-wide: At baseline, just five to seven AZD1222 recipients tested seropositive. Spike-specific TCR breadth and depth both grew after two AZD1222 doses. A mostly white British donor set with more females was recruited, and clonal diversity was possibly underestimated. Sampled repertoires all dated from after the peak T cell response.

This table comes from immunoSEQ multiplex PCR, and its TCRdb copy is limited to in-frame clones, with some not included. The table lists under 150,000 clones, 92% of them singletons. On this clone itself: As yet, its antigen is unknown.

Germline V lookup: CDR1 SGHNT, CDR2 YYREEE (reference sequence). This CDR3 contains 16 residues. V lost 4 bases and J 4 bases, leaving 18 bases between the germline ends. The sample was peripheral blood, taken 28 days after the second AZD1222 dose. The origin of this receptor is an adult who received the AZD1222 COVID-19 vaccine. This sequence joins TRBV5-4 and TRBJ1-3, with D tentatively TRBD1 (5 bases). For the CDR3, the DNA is TGTGCCAGCAGCCCGGGGCCACCGGGACGGGGAAACACCATATATTTT. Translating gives CASSPGPPGRGNTIYF.